This entry concerns a single T cell receptor (beta chain). What this receptor recognizes is not known. Base qualities are missing; no much larger clone stands one base away. The sample belongs to a study of T cells after yellow fever vaccination (dated by TCRdb to the late 2010s). For context, the study as a whole: Libraries from fractions with low cell numbers were prepared with the SMART-Seq v4 Ultra Low Input RNA kit. To track T-cell clones before and after primary and booster YFV17D yellow fever vaccination, bulk TCR alpha and beta repertoires were sequenced longitudinally. Two healthy male donors, one aged 18 to 30 and one aged 30 to 39 years, made up the cohort. Blood was collected at multiple timepoints before and after primary and secondary immunization, and bulk PBMC replicates and cell subsets were isolated. On the study overall, not on this receptor specifically: Because only two donors were included in the study, the extent to which the findings can be generalized is limited. Computational filtering was required because FACS-sorted repertoires could contain abundant contaminating clonotypes from the bulk population. A small share of clonotypes was detected in both CD4 and CD8 compartments, with the overlap likely arising from convergent recombination. After the booster, most clones that had expanded after primary vaccination were detected again (around 97% of CD4 and around nine tenths of CD8), suggesting broad maintenance of memory. Compared with the primary T-cell response, the secondary T-cell response was faster but weaker, reaching its peak on day 5 rather than on day 15.

Sample treatment or condition, as interpreted from the label and publication: live attenuated yellow fever vaccine strain. Two biological replicates of bulk PBMCs were collected at each blood-draw timepoint. A standard Ficoll-Paque protocol was used to isolate PBMCs from peripheral blood. TriZol was used to extract RNA from bulk PBMCs, from CD4 and CD8 fractions, and from dextramer-positive and dextramer-negative fractions. The germline V gene supplies CDR1 SGHVS and CDR2 FQNEAQ. After removal of 2 bases from V and 0 bases from J, the junction retains 6 bases not matched to a gene. The CDR3 runs 16 amino acids, cysteine and phenylalanine included. Left in the record is the CDR3 DNA by itself, 48 bases read in frame from the first base. TCR cDNA was synthesized by 5'RACE template switching, which introduced a universal primer site and unique molecular identifiers. Priming for cDNA synthesis came from both the TCR alpha and TCR beta constant segments. Library amplification involved two PCR steps, and the second step added sample barcodes and sequencing adapters. Sequencing of libraries was done on Illumina HiSeq 2500 (2x100 bp) or NovaSeq (2x150 bp). The paper's data handling went like this. Demultiplexing of reads and collapsing into UMI consensus sequences were performed with MIGEC, and V(D)J alignment was carried out with MiXCR. Vaccine-responding clonotypes were identified with edgeR using replicate PBMC samples, with FDR below 0.01 and a log2 fold change above 5 up to day 15 being required. Each bulk clonotype was labeled CD4 or CD8 based on which sequenced repertoire, CD4 or CD8, contained the clonotype at higher abundance. Starting from the raw public reads, TCRdb applied fastp trimming at Q25, assembled clones with MiXCR and retained in-frame beta chains. Identical CDR3 protein sequences are pooled into one entry, listed with their most common genes and DNA. The V and J calls shown here were made by TCRdb, not taken from the authors' results. The sample profile shows 450,000 to 600,000 distinct CDR3 sequences; 13% of them were found once. The ten biggest clones cover about 14% of the sample.

Recombination linked TRBV7-8 to TRBJ1-2; the junction holds 7 bases that match TRBD1. The clonotype comes from a man aged 25 to 40 who received the YFV17D yellow fever vaccine. Sequenced here: PBMCs, sampled on the day of the yellow fever booster vaccination. The CDR3 reads CASSLNGQAANYGYTF. The nucleotide sequence is TGTGCCAGCAGCTTAAATGGACAGGCCGCTAACTATGGCTACACCTTC. Outside the CDR3, residues come from the reference TRBV7-8 and TRBJ1-2 proteins, so the full variable domain is: GAGVSQSPRYKVAKRGQDVALRCDPISGHVSLFWYQQALGQGPEFLTYFQNEAQLDKSGLPSDRFFAERPEGSVSTLKIQRTQQEDSAVYLCASSLNGQAANYGYTFGSGTRLTVV.